A selection of T cell receptor beta chains follows, all from one sample in a study of blood T cell repertoires in COVID-19. TCRdb's copy holds only in-frame clones and misses some; the assay was immunoSEQ multiplex PCR. In the table there are 300,000 to 450,000 clones, about 88% of which are singletons. Sample: PBMCs or T cells enriched from blood (not recorded which). The receptors were sampled from a woman aged 18-35 years who had recovered from COVID-19. Each CDR3 is given with its conserved first and last residue. D genes are given only for firm matches. Expanded clones get a size class; other rows say once, few or many, or leave the size out.

clone size	J gene	D gene	V gene	CDR3 protein	CDR3 DNA
NA	TRBJ1-2	NA	TRBV13	CASSLVGANYTF	TGTGCCAGCAGCTTAGTGGGGGCGAACTACACCTTC
NA	TRBJ1-5	TRBD1	TRBV5-6	CASSSGTGMSNQPQHF	TGTGCCAGCAGCTCAGGGACAGGGATGAGCAATCAGCCCCAGCATTTT
NA	TRBJ1-2	NA	TRBV19	CASSIDGALYGYTF	TGTGCCAGTAGTATAGATGGGGCCCTCTATGGCTACACCTTC
NA	TRBJ2-1	NA	TRBV2	CASSEYPGNEQFF	TGTGCCAGCAGTGAATATCCGGGAAATGAGCAGTTCTTC
NA	TRBJ1-5	NA	TRBV6-5	CASSYSNGNQPQHF	TGTGCCAGCAGTTACTCGAACGGGAATCAGCCCCAGCATTTT
NA	TRBJ1-5	NA	TRBV4-2	CASSQGSGGNQPQHF	TGTGCCAGCAGCCAAGGGTCCGGAGGCAATCAGCCCCAGCATTTT
NA	TRBJ1-1	NA	TRBV2	CARPIPLGGWHTEAFF	TGTGCCAGACCGATTCCCCTCGGGGGATGGCACACTGAAGCTTTCTTT
NA	TRBJ2-5	NA	TRBV3-1/TRBV3-2	CASSHSSGEETQYF	TGTGCCAGCAGCCATTCGTCGGGTGAAGAGACCCAGTACTTC
NA	TRBJ2-7	TRBD2	TRBV18	CASSPRLAGGSYEQYF	TGTGCCAGCTCACCCCGACTAGCGGGGGGCTCCTACGAGCAGTACTTC
NA	TRBJ1-2	TRBD1	TRBV7-9	CASSLGTAYGYTF	TGTGCCAGCAGCCTAGGGACAGCGTATGGCTACACCTTC
NA	TRBJ1-1	NA	TRBV6-5	CASSYGPEAFF	TGTGCCAGCAGTTATGGGCCTGAAGCTTTCTTT
NA	TRBJ2-3	NA	TRBV6-2/TRBV6-3	CASSRGDTQYF	TGTGCCAGCAGTAGGGGGGATACGCAGTATTTT
NA	TRBJ1-2	NA	TRBV4-1	CASSYQSGDNYGYTF	TGCGCCAGCAGCTACCAATCCGGGGATAACTATGGCTACACCTTC
NA	TRBJ1-5	TRBD1	TRBV4-1	CASSREGASNQPQHF	TGCGCCAGCAGCCGAGAGGGGGCGAGCAATCAGCCCCAGCATTTT
NA	TRBJ2-1	NA	TRBV7-9	CASSHRGWRYEQFF	TGTGCCAGCAGCCATCGCGGGTGGAGGTATGAGCAGTTCTTC
NA	TRBJ2-2	NA	TRBV24-1	CATRAGINTGELFF	TGTGCCACCAGGGCAGGGATTAACACCGGGGAGCTGTTTTTT
NA	TRBJ1-5	NA	TRBV2	CASSAQDFYSNQPQHF	TGTGCCAGCAGTGCCCAGGACTTTTATAGCAATCAGCCCCAGCATTTT
NA	TRBJ1-4	NA	TRBV6-5	CASNPRARNEKLFF	TGTGCCAGCAACCCCAGGGCCCGTAATGAAAAACTGTTTTTT
NA	TRBJ2-7	NA	TRBV3-1/TRBV3-2	CASSQVGRAHEQYF	TGTGCCAGCAGCCAAGTGGGCAGGGCCCACGAGCAGTACTTC
NA	TRBJ2-3	NA	TRBV4-1	CASSNRVTDTQYF	TGCGCCAGCAGCAACAGGGTCACAGATACGCAGTATTTT
NA	TRBJ1-1	NA	TRBV21-1	CASSKRRHLRERTEAFF	TGTGCCAGCAGCAAAAGACGACACCTCCGGGAGCGCACTGAAGCTTTCTTT
NA	TRBJ1-1	TRBD1	TRBV7-6	CASSLGGGQGIWSTEAFF	TGTGCCAGCAGCTTAGGTGGGGGACAGGGTATTTGGAGCACTGAAGCTTTCTTT
NA	TRBJ1-3	NA	TRBV23-1	CASSQIGSPFGNTIYF	TGCGCCAGCAGTCAAATTGGCAGTCCTTTTGGAAACACCATATATTTT
NA	TRBJ2-1	NA	TRBV30	CAWTSGTPFYNEQFF	TGTGCCTGGACCTCCGGGACACCGTTCTACAATGAGCAGTTCTTC
NA	TRBJ2-7	NA	TRBV6-4	CASRNYRENPLGPTYEQYF	TGTGCCAGCAGAAATTACAGGGAAAATCCCCTCGGCCCAACCTACGAGCAGTACTTC
NA	TRBJ2-2	NA	TRBV25-1	CASSGERAPNTGELFF	TGTGCCAGCAGTGGGGAGCGGGCGCCGAACACCGGGGAGCTGTTTTTT
NA	TRBJ1-3	TRBD1	TRBV28	CASSAFTGGPGNTIYF	TGTGCCAGCAGCGCCTTTACAGGGGGCCCTGGAAACACCATATATTTT
NA	TRBJ2-3	TRBD1	TRBV3-1/TRBV3-2	CASRDREDTQYF	TGTGCCAGCAGGGACAGGGAAGATACGCAGTATTTT
NA	TRBJ1-5	TRBD1	TRBV2	CASSPGTGPNQPQHF	TGTGCCAGCAGCCCAGGGACAGGCCCCAATCAGCCCCAGCATTTT
NA	TRBJ2-1	TRBD2	TRBV29-1	CSVERGGTEQFF	TGCAGCGTTGAGCGGGGGGGCACTGAGCAGTTCTTC
NA	TRBJ2-7	TRBD1	TRBV9	CASSVGDSGHEQYF	TGTGCCAGCAGCGTAGGGGACAGTGGGCACGAGCAGTACTTC
NA	TRBJ2-5	NA	TRBV5-1	CASSRNPGQQETQYF	TGCGCCAGCAGCAGGAACCCTGGACAGCAAGAGACCCAGTACTTC
NA	TRBJ1-1	NA	TRBV3-1/TRBV3-2	CASSLSGEAFF	TGTGCCAGCAGCCTGTCAGGGGAAGCTTTCTTT
NA	TRBJ2-5	TRBD2	TRBV5-1	CASSLRGTSVPETQYF	TGCGCCAGCAGCTTGAGAGGGACTAGCGTTCCTGAGACCCAGTACTTC
NA	TRBJ2-3	NA	TRBV3-1/TRBV3-2	CASSQGASRTDTQYF	TGTGCCAGCAGCCAGGGGGCCAGCCGCACAGATACGCAGTATTTT
NA	TRBJ1-4	TRBD1	TRBV19	CASSRQGAEKLFF	TGTGCCAGTTCACGACAGGGAGCTGAAAAACTGTTTTTT
NA	TRBJ1-2	TRBD1	TRBV9	CASSDGGQGASYGYTF	TGTGCCAGCAGCGATGGCGGGCAGGGGGCGTCATATGGCTACACCTTC
once	TRBJ1-1	NA	TRBV3-1/TRBV3-2	CASRLGQAMNTEAFF	TGTGCCAGCAGACTTGGACAAGCCATGAACACTGAAGCTTTCTTT
NA	TRBJ2-1	TRBD1	TRBV27	CASSSDRGAYNEQFF	TGTGCCAGCAGTTCCGACAGGGGTGCTTACAATGAGCAGTTCTTC